The 2 T cell receptor beta chains reported below all come from one sample, sequenced in a study of blood T cell repertoires in COVID-19. The protocol was immunoSEQ multiplex PCR, while the TCRdb copy is restricted to in-frame clones and leaves out a portion. The sample has around 150,000 clones, roughly 88% seen once; the top ten hold about 6.6%. The sample consisted of PBMCs or T cells enriched from blood (not recorded which). These receptors originate from a woman in her 50s who had recovered from COVID-19.

The chain has TRBV10-1 and TRBJ1-6, with unresolved D. This CDR3 region has 17 residues. Germline V gene data show CDR1 as WNHNN and CDR2 as SYGVQD (reference sequence). V was shortened by 6 bases and J by 9 bases, with 24 bases between the two germline ends. The CDR3: CASRPHRFPTRGSPLHF. Here the CDR3 DNA reads TGCGCCAGCAGACCCCACCGCTTTCCGACTCGGGGTTCACCCCTCCACTTT.

V gene TRBV4-3 combines with J gene TRBJ1-1; TRBD1 aligns across 11 bases. The length of the CDR3 is 14 residues. V gave up 2 bases and J gave up 6 bases; unmatched junction bases: 2. Per germline, CDR1 LGHNA and CDR2 YSLEER. The DNA of the CDR3 is TGCGCCAGCAGCCAATCGGGACAGGGGGCTGAAGCTTTCTTT. Protein product: CASSQSGQGAEAFF.